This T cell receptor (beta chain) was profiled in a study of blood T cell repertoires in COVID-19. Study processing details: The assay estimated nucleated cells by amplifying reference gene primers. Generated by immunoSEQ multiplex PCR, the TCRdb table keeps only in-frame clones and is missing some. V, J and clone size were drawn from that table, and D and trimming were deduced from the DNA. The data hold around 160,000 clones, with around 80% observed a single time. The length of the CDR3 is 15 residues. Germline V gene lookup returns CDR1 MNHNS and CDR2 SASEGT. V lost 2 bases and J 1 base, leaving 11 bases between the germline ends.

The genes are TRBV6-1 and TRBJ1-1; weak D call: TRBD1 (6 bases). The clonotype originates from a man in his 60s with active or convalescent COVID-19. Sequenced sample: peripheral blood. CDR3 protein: CASSEWVQGNTEAFF. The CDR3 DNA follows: TGTGCCAGCAGTGAATGGGTACAGGGGAACACTGAAGCTTTCTTT.